The entry that follows covers one TCR beta chain sequence. Its cognate antigen is unknown. Sequencing targeted expressed TCRB transcripts, as all isolated RNA had been reverse transcribed. TCRdb's copy holds only in-frame clones and misses some; the assay was immunoSEQ multiplex PCR. The sample gives around 40,000 clones, over 50% of which show up once; approximately 2.1% is in the top ten. This CDR3 spans 14 amino acids. Trimming cost V 4 bases and J 5 bases, with 14 bases left between them. CDR1 is SGHTA, CDR2 FQGNSA, per germline. The data derive from a study of beta chain features in type 1 diabetes. Broader study findings: Insertions were fewer and deletions more numerous at VDJ junctions in type 1 diabetes patients. In these data, an HLA type influence on TCRB rearrangement remained unresolved.

The receptor was derived from a woman between 18 and 29 years old in good health. Input material: Tregs from blood. The genes are TRBV7-2 and TRBJ2-5; TRBD2 is a possible D gene (5 bases). The CDR3 reads CASSSTGSRETQYF. The CDR3 region has the DNA TGTGCCAGCAGCTCGACGGGGTCCCGGGAGACCCAGTACTTC.